Listed below are T cell receptor beta chains from one sample, sequenced in a study of T cell responses to AZD1222 COVID-19 vaccine. The method was immunoSEQ multiplex PCR; TCRdb's version includes in-frame clones alone and lacks a portion of them. The sample contains under 150,000 clones, nearly 90% of which appear only once. The source material was peripheral blood, sampled 28 days after the second AZD1222 dose. The receptors come from an adult who received the AZD1222 COVID-19 vaccine. The conserved cysteine and the conserved F or W are not part of the CDR3 here.

j_call | cdr3_length | v_call | cdr3_aa
TRBJ2-5 | 12 | TRBV2 | ASSEGTAQETQY
TRBJ1-2 | 13 | TRBV9 | ASSVGLWRNYGYT
TRBJ1-2 | 14 | TRBV7-2 | ASSLVSSEGGYGYT
TRBJ2-7 | 10 | TRBV2 | ASSSQGYEQY
TRBJ2-7 | 12 | TRBV5-1 | ASSLEPSYDEQY
TRBJ2-1 | 13 | TRBV4-2 | ASSQDTQQLNEQF
TRBJ1-1 | 13 | TRBV3-1/TRBV3-2 | ASSQAGAGQSEAF
TRBJ1-2 | 9 | TRBV2 | ASSAVEGYT
TRBJ1-2 | 11 | TRBV11-2 | ASSLARSYGYT
TRBJ2-7 | 11 | TRBV7-8 | ASSREVVYEQY
TRBJ2-2 | 11 | TRBV19 | ASRPADTGELF
TRBJ1-5 | 12 | TRBV11-2 | ASSSGTGGQPQH
TRBJ1-4 | 13 | TRBV5-1 | ASSFRDGANEKLF
TRBJ2-1 | 18 | TRBV20-1 | SASRALAGGPPSSYNEQF
TRBJ2-7 | 11 | TRBV7-8 | ASSLALSYEQY
TRBJ1-5 | 12 | TRBV30 | AWSSGVGNQPQH
TRBJ1-5 | 14 | TRBV4-2 | ASSPGQAEGNQPQH
TRBJ2-1 | 15 | TRBV19 | ASSSWTSGRPLNEQF
TRBJ1-1 | 12 | TRBV27 | ASRVVQGDTEAF
TRBJ1-2 | 11 | TRBV6-5 | ASSYRGPYGYT
TRBJ2-7 | 10 | TRBV3-1/TRBV3-2 | ASSQTSGKQY
TRBJ1-3 | 13 | TRBV2 | ASSDSGGGGNTIY
TRBJ1-2 | 10 | TRBV19 | ASSVASYGYT
TRBJ2-7 | 13 | TRBV15 | ATSRAGTASYEQY
TRBJ1-1 | 13 | TRBV21-1 | ASSKGEGKNTEAF
TRBJ1-1 | 13 | TRBV6-1 | ASSEGGAENTEAF
TRBJ1-1 | 12 | TRBV5-4 | ASSLVVGRTEAF
TRBJ1-1 | 14 | TRBV4-2 | ASSQESDGENTEAF
TRBJ1-5 | 14 | TRBV19 | ASSIRRQGANQPQH
TRBJ1-4 | 11 | TRBV7-2 | ASSSPFGEKLF
TRBJ1-4 | 14 | TRBV7-8 | ASSPMKGRVNEKLF
TRBJ1-1 | 11 | TRBV7-9 | ASSLQGDTEAF
TRBJ1-4 | 13 | TRBV19 | ASSPRGRGSEKLF
TRBJ1-2 | 12 | TRBV7-9 | ASSFLGAEYGYT
TRBJ2-7 | 9 | TRBV27 | ASSQGYEQY
TRBJ1-1 | 12 | TRBV5-4 | ASSFQGARTEAF
TRBJ1-4 | 12 | TRBV5-1 | ASSLGQGGEKLF
TRBJ2-5 | 11 | TRBV3-1/TRBV3-2 | ASWAGERKTQY
TRBJ1-4 | 11 | TRBV4-2 | ASSQDHGEKLF
TRBJ1-1 | 13 | TRBV6-5 | ASSFDVYQNTEAF
TRBJ2-7 | 12 | TRBV10-2 | ASTISGSSGEQY
TRBJ2-5 | 14 | TRBV7-7 | ASSLAGTGGQETQY
TRBJ2-7 | 10 | TRBV6-5 | ASRDSIYEQY